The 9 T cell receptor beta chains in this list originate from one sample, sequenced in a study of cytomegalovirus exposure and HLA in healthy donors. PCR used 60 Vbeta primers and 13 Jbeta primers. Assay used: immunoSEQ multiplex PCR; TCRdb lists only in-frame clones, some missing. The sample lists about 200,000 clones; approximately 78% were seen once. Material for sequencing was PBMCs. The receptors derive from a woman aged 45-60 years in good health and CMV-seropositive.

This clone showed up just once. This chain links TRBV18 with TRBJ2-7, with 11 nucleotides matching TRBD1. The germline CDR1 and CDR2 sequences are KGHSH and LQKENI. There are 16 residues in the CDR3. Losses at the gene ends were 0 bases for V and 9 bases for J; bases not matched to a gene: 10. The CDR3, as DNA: TGTGCCAGCTCACCACCGGGACAGGGGGGTGCGGCGGGGCAGTACTTC. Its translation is CASSPPGQGGAAGQYF. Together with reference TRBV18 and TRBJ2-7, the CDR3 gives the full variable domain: NAGVMQNPRHLVRRRGQEARLRCSPMKGHSHVYWYRQLPEEGLKFMVYLQKENIIDESGMPKERFSAEFPKEGPSILRIQQVVRGDSAAYFCASSPPGQGGAAGQYFGPGTRLTVT.

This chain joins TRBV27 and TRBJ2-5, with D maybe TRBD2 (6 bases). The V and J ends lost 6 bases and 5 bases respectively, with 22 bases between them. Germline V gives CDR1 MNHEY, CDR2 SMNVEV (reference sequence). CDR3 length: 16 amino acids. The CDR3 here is CASSTAYGGMGETQYF. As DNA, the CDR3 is TGTGCCAGCAGCACCGCCTATGGGGGGATGGGGGAGACCCAGTACTTC.

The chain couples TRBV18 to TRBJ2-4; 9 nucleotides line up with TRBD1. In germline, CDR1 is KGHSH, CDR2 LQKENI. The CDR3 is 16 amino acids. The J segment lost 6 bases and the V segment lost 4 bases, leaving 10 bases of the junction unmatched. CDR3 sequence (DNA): TGTGCCAGCTCACGGGAGGGACAGGGCTTCCGAAACATTCAGTACTTC. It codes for CASSREGQGFRNIQYF. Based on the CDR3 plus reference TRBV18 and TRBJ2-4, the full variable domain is NAGVMQNPRHLVRRRGQEARLRCSPMKGHSHVYWYRQLPEEGLKFMVYLQKENIIDESGMPKERFSAEFPKEGPSILRIQQVVRGDSAAYFCASSREGQGFRNIQYFGAGTRLSVL.

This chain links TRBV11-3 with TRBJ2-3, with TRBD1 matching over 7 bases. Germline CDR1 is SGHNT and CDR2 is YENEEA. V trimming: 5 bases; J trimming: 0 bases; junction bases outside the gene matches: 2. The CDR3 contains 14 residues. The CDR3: CASSRGQSTDTQYF. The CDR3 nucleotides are TGTGCCAGCAGCAGGGGGCAAAGCACAGATACGCAGTATTTT.

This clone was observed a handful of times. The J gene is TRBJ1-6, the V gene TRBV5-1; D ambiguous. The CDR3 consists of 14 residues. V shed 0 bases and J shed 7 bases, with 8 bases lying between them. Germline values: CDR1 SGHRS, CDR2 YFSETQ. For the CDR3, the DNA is TGCGCCAGCAGCTTGGCCGTTAGCAATTCACCCCTCCACTTT. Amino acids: CASSLAVSNSPLHF. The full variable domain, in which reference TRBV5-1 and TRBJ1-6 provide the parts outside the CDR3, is KAGVTQTPRYLIKTRGQQVTLSCSPISGHRSVSWYQQTPGQGLQFLFEYFSETQRNKGNFPGRFSGRQFSNSRSEMNVSTLELGDSALYLCASSLAVSNSPLHFGNGTRLTVT.

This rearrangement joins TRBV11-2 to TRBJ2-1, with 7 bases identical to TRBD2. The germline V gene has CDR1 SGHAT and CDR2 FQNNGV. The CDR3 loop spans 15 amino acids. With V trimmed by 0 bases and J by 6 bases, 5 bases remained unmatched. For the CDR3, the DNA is TGTGCCAGCAGCTTAGATAGAGTAGCGGGCAATGAGCAGTTCTTC. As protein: CASSLDRVAGNEQFF.

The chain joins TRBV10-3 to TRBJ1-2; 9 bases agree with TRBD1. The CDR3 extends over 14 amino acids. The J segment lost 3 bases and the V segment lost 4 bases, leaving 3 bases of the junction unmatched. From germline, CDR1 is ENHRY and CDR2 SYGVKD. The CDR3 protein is CAISGGQGDYGYTF. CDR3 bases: TGTGCCATCAGTGGGGGACAGGGCGACTATGGCTACACCTTC.

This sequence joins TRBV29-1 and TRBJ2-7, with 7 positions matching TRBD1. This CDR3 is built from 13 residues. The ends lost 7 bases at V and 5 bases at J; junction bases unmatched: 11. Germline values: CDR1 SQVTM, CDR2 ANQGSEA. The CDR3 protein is CSAYGQVTHEQYF. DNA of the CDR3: TGCAGCGCATACGGACAGGTCACCCACGAGCAGTACTTC.

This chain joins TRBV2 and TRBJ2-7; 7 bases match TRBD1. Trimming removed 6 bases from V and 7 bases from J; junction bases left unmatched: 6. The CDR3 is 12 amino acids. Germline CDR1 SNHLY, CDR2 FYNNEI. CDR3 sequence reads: CASRTGQEEQYF. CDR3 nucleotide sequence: TGTGCCAGCAGAACCGGACAGGAAGAGCAGTACTTC.